The entry that follows covers one T cell receptor beta chain sequence. The sample is drawn from a study of blood T cell repertoires in COVID-19. Study details: Acute-phase and convalescent COVID-19 samples originated in the United States, Italy and Spain.

Sequencing was performed with immunoSEQ multiplex PCR; in TCRdb, only in-frame clones are kept and a portion is missing. The table records roughly 250,000 clones, approximately 86% of them present only once. V lost 5 bases and J lost 7; bases outside the gene matches: 7. Germline CDR1 is MNHNY and CDR2 is SVGAGI (reference sequence). This CDR3 has 14 amino acids. The V gene is TRBV6-6, the J gene TRBJ1-1, with TRBD1 identical over 10 bases. This clonotype originated in a human donor with COVID-19, enrolled during active disease. The donor label of this sample is uncertain. Source material: peripheral blood. This CDR3 is CASSDRGQIGEAFF. CDR3 DNA: TGTGCCAGCAGTGACAGGGGGCAAATCGGTGAAGCTTTCTTT.